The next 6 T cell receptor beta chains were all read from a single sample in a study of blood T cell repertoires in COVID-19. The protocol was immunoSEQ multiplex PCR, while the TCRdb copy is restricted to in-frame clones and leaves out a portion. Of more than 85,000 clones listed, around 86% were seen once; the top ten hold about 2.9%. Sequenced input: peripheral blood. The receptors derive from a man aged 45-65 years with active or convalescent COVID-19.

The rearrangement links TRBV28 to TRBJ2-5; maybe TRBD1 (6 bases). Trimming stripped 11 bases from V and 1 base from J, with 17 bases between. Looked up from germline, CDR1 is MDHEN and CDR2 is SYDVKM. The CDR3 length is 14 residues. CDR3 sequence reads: CAAAGAQGQETQYF. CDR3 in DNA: TGTGCCGCGGCAGGGGCGCAGGGCCAAGAGACCCAGTACTTC.

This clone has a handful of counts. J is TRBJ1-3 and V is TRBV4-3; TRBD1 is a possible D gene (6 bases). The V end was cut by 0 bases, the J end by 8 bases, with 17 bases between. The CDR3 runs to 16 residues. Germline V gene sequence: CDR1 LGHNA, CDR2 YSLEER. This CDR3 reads CASSQDQQGLGDTIYF. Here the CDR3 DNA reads TGCGCCAGCAGCCAAGATCAGCAGGGGTTAGGGGACACCATATATTTT.

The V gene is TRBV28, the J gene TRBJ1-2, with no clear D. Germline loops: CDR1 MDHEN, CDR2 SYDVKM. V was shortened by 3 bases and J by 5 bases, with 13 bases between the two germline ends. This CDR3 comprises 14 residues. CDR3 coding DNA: TGTGCCAGCAGTTTTTTCGGGAGGACGTATGGCTACACCTTC. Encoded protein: CASSFFGRTYGYTF.

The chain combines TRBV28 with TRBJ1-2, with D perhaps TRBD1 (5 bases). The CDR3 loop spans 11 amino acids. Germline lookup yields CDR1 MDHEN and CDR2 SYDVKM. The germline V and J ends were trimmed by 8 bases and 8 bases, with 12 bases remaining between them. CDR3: CASGSQEGYTF. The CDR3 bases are TGTGCCAGCGGCTCACAGGAGGGCTACACCTTC.

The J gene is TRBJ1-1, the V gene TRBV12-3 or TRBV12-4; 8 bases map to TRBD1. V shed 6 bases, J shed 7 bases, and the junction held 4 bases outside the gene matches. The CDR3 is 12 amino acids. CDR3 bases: TGTGCCAGCAGCGGACAGGGAGATGAAGCTTTCTTT. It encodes CASSGQGDEAFF.

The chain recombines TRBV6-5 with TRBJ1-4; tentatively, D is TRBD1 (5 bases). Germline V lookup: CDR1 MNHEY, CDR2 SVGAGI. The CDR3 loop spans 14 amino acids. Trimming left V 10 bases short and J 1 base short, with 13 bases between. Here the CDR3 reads CATGRGGTNEKLFF. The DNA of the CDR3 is TGTGCCACCGGCCGGGGGGGAACTAATGAAAAACTGTTTTTT.